This T cell receptor beta chain was observed in a study of T cells in localized non-small cell lung cancer. Study-level points and caveats: A median of approximately 50 clones ranked among the top 100 in tumor appeared in adjacent lung. Uninvolved neighboring lung showed the greatest T cell clonality, exceeding tumor.

Produced via immunoSEQ multiplex PCR; TCRdb's table is partial and in-frame only. The table shows roughly 38,000 clones, with about 90% occurring only once. A remark on this clone: Its antigen is unknown.

V was pared by 4 bases and J by 0 bases, with 16 bases between. The germline gives CDR1 SGHTA, CDR2 FQGNSA. The CDR3 is 17 residues long. The sequences come from peripheral blood, collected before any cancer treatment. The chain joins TRBV7-2 to TRBJ2-1, with a weak D call TRBD2 (5 bases). This sequence originates from a female donor aged 60 or older with stage I squamous cell lung carcinoma. DNA for the CDR3: TGTGCCAGCAGCTCCCGAGGGCCTTTGAGCTCCTACAATGAGCAGTTCTTC. Translating gives CASSSRGPLSSYNEQFF.